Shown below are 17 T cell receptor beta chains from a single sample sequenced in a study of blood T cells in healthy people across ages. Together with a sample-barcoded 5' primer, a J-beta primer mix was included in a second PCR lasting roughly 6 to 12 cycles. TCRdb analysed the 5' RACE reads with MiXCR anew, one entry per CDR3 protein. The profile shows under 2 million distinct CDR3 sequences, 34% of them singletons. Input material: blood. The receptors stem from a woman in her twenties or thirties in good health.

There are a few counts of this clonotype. CDR3 coding DNA: TGCAGTGCTAGAGAGAGGGGGTGGATTGAAGCTTTCTTT. Translating gives CSARERGWIEAFF. The chain carries TRBV20-1 and TRBJ1-1, with D perhaps matching TRBD1 (6 bases). V shed 0 bases and J shed 7 bases, with 12 bases lying between them. The length of the CDR3 is 13 residues. Germline values: CDR1 DFQATT, CDR2 SNEGSKA (reference sequence).

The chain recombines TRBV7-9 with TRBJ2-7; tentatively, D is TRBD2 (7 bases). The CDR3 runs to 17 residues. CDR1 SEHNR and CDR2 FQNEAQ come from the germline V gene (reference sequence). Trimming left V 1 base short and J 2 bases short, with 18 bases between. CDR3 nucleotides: TGTGCCAGCAGCTTAGTAACCCTGGGAGGGGGGACCTACGAGCAGTACTTC. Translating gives CASSLVTLGGGTYEQYF. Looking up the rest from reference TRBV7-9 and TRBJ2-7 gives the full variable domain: DTGVSQNPRHKITKRGQNVTFRCDPISEHNRLYWYRQTLGQGPEFLTYFQNEAQLEKSRLLSDRFSAERPKGSFSTLEIQRTEQGDSAMYLCASSLVTLGGGTYEQYFGPGTRLTVT.

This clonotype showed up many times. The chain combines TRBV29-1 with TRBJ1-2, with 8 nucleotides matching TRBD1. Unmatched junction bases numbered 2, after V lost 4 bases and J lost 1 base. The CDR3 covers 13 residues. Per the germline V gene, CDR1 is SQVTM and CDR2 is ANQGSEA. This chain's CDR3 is CSVGTGGNYGYTF. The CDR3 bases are TGCAGCGTTGGAACAGGGGGTAACTATGGCTACACCTTC. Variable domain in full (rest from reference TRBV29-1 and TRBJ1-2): SAVISQKPSRDICQRGTSLTIQCQVDSQVTMMFWYRQQPGQSLTLIATANQGSEATYESGFVIDKFPISRPNLTFSTLTVSNMSPEDSSIYLCSVGTGGNYGYTFGSGTRLTVV.

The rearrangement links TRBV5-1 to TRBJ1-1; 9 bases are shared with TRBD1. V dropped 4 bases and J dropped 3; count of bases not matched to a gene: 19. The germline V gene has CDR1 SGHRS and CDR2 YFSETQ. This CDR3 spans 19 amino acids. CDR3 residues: CASSKGVFGRDRDYTEAFF. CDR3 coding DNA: TGCGCCAGCAGCAAGGGGGTTTTCGGCCGGGACAGGGACTACACTGAAGCTTTCTTT.

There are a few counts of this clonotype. This CDR3 is CASSLGLAGEVDTQYF. The CDR3 coding sequence is TGTGCCAGCAGCTTAGGACTAGCGGGAGAGGTAGATACGCAGTATTTT. The chain has TRBV11-2 and TRBJ2-3, with 12 bases that match TRBD2. The J segment lost 5 bases and the V segment lost 1 base, leaving 4 bases of the junction unmatched. Germline values: CDR1 SGHAT, CDR2 FQNNGV. The CDR3 is 16 amino acids.

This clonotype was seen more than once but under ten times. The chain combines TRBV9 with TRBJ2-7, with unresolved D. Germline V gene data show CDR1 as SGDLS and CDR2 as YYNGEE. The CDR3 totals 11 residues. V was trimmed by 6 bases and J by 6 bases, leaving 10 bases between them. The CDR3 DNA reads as TGTGCCAGCATCAAGAGAGTCGAGCAGTACTTC. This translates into CASIKRVEQYF. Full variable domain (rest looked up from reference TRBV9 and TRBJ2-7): DSGVTQTPKHLITATGQRVTLRCSPRSGDLSVYWYQQSLDQGLQFLIQYYNGEERAKGNILERFSAQQFPDLHSELNLSSLELGDSALYFCASIKRVEQYFGPGTRLTVT.

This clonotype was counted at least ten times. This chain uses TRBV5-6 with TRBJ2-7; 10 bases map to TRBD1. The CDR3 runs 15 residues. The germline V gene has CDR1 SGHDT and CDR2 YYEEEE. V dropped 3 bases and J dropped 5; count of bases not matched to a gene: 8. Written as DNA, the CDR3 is TGTGCCAGCAGCTCAAGCGACAGGGGGCTCAACGAGCAGTACTTC. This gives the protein CASSSSDRGLNEQYF.

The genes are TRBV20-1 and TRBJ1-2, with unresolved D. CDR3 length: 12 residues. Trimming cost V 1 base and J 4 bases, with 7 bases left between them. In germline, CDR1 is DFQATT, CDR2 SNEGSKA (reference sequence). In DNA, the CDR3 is TGCAGTGCTAGAGTGGGGATCTATGGCTACACCTTC. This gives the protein CSARVGIYGYTF.

This CDR3 is CASSQDRGCYNEQYF. CDR3 nucleotides: TGTGCCAGCAGCCAAGACAGGGGGTGCTACAATGAGCAGTACTTC. The chain uses TRBV3-1 and TRBJ2-1; 7 nucleotides align to TRBD1. The closer fit of TRBJ2-7 to the DNA end suggests the J call may be wrong. Per the germline V gene, CDR1 is LGHDT and CDR2 is YNNKEL (reference sequence). The CDR3 has 15 residues.

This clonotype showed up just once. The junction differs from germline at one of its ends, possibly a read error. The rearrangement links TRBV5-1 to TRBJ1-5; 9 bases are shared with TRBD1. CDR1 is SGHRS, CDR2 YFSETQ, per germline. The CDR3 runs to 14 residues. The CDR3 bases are TGCGCCGGCAGCCCCGGACAGGGGAATCAGCCCCAGCATTTT. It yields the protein CAGSPGQGNQPQHF.

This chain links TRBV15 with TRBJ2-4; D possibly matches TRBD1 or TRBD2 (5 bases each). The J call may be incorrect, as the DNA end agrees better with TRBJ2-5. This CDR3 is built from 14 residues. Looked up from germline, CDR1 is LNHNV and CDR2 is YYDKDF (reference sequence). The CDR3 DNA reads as TGTGCCACCAGCAGAGGAGGGGCACAAGAGACCCAGTACTTC. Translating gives CATSRGGAQETQYF.

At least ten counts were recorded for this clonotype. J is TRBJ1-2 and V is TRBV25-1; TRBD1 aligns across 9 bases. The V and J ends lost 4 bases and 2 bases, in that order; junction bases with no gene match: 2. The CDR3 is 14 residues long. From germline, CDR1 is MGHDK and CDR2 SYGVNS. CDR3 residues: CASSAGTGNYGYTF. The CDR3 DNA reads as TGTGCCAGCAGTGCCGGGACAGGGAACTATGGCTACACCTTC.

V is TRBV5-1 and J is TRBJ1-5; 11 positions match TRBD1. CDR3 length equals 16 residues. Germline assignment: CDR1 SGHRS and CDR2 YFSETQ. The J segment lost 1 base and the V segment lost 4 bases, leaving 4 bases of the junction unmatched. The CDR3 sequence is CASSPGTGGSNQPQHF. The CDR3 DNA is TGCGCCAGCAGCCCCGGGACAGGGGGGAGCAATCAGCCCCAGCATTTT.

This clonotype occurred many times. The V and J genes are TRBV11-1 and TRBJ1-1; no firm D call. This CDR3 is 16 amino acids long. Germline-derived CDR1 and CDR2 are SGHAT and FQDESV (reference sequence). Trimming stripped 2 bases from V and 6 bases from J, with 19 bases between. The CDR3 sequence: CASSLQTPAITPEAFF. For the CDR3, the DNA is TGTGCCAGCAGCTTACAGACACCCGCTATTACTCCTGAAGCTTTCTTT.

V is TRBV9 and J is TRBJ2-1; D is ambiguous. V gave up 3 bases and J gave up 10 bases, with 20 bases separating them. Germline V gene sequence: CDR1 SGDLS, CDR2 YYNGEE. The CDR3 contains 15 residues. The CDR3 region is CASSGNLTIGKEQFF. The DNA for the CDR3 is TGTGCCAGCAGCGGGAACCTCACCATAGGTAAAGAGCAGTTCTTC.

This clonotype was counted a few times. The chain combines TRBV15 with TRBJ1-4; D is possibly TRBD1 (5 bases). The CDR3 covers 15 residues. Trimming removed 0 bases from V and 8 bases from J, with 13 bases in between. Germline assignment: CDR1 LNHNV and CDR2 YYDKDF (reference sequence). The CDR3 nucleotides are TGTGCCACCAGCAGAGATCATGCGTCAGGGGAAAAACTGTTTTTT. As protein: CATSRDHASGEKLFF.

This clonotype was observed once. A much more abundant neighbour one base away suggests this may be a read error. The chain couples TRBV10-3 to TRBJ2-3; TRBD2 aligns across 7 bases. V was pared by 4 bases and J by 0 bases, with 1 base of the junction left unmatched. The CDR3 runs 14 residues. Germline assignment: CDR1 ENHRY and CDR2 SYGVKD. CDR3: CAISGGGSTDTQYF. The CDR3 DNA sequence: TGTGCCATCAGTGGGGGGGGGAGCACAGATACGCAGTATTTT.